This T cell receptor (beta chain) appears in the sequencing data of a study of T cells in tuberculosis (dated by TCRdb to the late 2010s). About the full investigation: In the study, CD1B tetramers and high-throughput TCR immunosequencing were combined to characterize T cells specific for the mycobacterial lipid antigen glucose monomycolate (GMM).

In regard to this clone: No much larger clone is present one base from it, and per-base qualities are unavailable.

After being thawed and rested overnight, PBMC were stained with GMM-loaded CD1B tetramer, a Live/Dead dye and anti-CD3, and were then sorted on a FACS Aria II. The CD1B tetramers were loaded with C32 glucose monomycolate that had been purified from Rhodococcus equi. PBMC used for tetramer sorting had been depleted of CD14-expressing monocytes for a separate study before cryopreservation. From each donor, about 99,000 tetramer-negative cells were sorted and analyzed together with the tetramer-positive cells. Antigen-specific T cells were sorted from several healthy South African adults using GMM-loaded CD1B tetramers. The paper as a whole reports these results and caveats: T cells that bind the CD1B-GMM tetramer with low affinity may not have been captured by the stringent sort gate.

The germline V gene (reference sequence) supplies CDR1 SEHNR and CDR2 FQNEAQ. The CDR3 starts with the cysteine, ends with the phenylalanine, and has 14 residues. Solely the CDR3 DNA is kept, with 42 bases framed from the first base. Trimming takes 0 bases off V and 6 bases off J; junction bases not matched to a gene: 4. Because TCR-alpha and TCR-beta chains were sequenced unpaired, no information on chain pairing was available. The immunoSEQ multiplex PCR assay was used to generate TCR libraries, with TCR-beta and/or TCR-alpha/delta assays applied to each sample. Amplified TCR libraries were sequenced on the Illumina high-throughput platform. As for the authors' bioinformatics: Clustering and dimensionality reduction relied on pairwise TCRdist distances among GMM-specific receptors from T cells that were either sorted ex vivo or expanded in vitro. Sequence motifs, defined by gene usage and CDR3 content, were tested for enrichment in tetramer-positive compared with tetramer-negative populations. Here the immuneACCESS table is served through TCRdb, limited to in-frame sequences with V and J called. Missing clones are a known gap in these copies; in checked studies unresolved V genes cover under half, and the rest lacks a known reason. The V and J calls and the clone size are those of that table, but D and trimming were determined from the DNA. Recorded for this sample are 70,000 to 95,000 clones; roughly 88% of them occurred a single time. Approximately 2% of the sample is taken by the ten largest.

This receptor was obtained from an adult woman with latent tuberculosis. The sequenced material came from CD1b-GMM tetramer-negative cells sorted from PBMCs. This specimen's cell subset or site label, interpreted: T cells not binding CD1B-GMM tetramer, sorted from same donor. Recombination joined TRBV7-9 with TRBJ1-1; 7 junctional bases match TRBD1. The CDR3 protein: CASSLAGTGAEAFF. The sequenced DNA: TGTGCCAGCAGCTTAGCGGGAACAGGGGCTGAAGCTTTCTTT.